This is a list of T cell receptor beta chains from one sample in a study of CD8 T cells in Susac syndrome. TCRdb reanalysed the immunoSEQ multiplex PCR reads using MiXCR and keeps one entry per CDR3 protein. The sample carries 200,000 to 250,000 distinct CDR3 sequences, 95% recorded once. Sequencing was carried out using CD4+ T cells from PBMCs. These receptors all come from a human donor with multiple sclerosis. Both conserved end residues are part of each CDR3. The D gene is left open where the match is weak. For some rows the clone size is stated as once, few or many, or as a class when expanded; others skip it.

V: TRBV30; size: NA; D: NA; J: TRBJ1-2; CDR3: CAWSELVWGHGYTF; DNA: TGTGCCTGGAGTGAATTGGTTTGGGGGCATGGCTACACCTTC
V: TRBV18; size: NA; D: NA; J: TRBJ1-2; CDR3: CASSRDLTRDTDYGYTF; DNA: TGTGCCAGCTCACGGGACCTTACCCGGGACACCGACTATGGCTACACCTTC
V: TRBV4-1; size: NA; D: NA; J: TRBJ1-5; CDR3: CASSQGVGREWPQHF; DNA: TGCGCCAGCAGCCAAGGGGTCGGCAGGGAGTGGCCCCAGCATTTT
V: TRBV30; size: once; D: NA; J: TRBJ2-7; CDR3: CAWSVIDRVLNEQYF; DNA: TGTGCCTGGAGTGTAATAGACCGTGTGTTGAACGAGCAGTACTTC
V: TRBV7-9; size: NA; D: NA; J: TRBJ1-1; CDR3: CASSYGTITEAFF; DNA: TGTGCCAGCAGCTACGGGACCATCACTGAAGCTTTCTTT
V: TRBV20-1; size: NA; D: NA; J: TRBJ2-5; CDR3: CSAFRTSEETQYF; DNA: TGCAGTGCTTTTCGGACAAGTGAAGAGACCCAGTACTTC
V: TRBV29-1; size: NA; D: NA; J: TRBJ2-2; CDR3: CSVVRGTSTGELFF; DNA: TGCAGCGTTGTCCGGGGGACAAGCACCGGGGAGCTGTTTTTT
V: TRBV30; size: NA; D: NA; J: TRBJ1-3; CDR3: CAAGGRGTVSGNTIYF; DNA: TGTGCCGCCGGGGGAAGAGGCACCGTCTCTGGAAACACCATATATTTT
V: TRBV6-1; size: NA; D: NA; J: TRBJ1-1; CDR3: CASSELNEKAFF; DNA: TGTGCCAGCAGTGAATTGAACGAGAAAGCTTTCTTT
V: TRBV29-1; size: NA; D: NA; J: TRBJ2-1; CDR3: CSADRANEQFF; DNA: TGCAGCGCCGATCGTGCAAATGAGCAGTTCTTC
V: TRBV4-1; size: once; D: NA; J: TRBJ2-1; CDR3: CASSQGPRVSSYNEQFF; DNA: TGCGCCAGCAGCCAAGGGCCCCGGGTGAGCTCCTACAATGAGCAGTTCTTC
V: TRBV27; size: NA; D: TRBD1; J: TRBJ2-5; CDR3: CASSPSIFDRGGTQYF; DNA: TGTGCCAGCAGTCCCTCCATCTTCGACAGGGGAGGGACCCAGTACTTC
V: TRBV11-2; size: NA; D: NA; J: TRBJ2-5; CDR3: CASSYSYRGRQETQYF; DNA: TGTGCCAGCAGCTACTCCTATAGGGGCAGACAAGAGACCCAGTACTTC
V: TRBV14; size: NA; D: NA; J: TRBJ2-3; CDR3: CASSQGATELTDTQYF; DNA: TGTGCCAGCAGCCAAGGTGCGACAGAACTCACAGATACGCAGTATTTT
V: TRBV20-1; size: NA; D: NA; J: TRBJ2-2; CDR3: CSVREGARSGELFF; DNA: TGCAGTGTCCGGGAGGGGGCTCGGTCCGGGGAGCTGTTTTTT
V: TRBV20-1; size: NA; D: NA; J: TRBJ1-2; CDR3: CSASSGGAQGYTF; DNA: TGCAGTGCTAGCTCTGGGGGGGCTCAGGGCTACACCTTC
V: TRBV7-8; size: NA; D: NA; J: TRBJ2-5; CDR3: CASSPEGGETQYF; DNA: TGTGCCAGCAGCCCCGAAGGCGGGGAGACCCAGTACTTC
V: TRBV6-6; size: NA; D: TRBD1; J: TRBJ2-7; CDR3: CASTLTGNEQYF; DNA: TGTGCCAGCACCTTGACAGGGAACGAGCAGTACTTC
V: TRBV2; size: NA; D: NA; J: TRBJ1-1; CDR3: CASSSGIFTEAFF; DNA: TGTGCCAGCAGTTCAGGGATCTTCACTGAAGCTTTCTTT
V: TRBV5-1; size: NA; D: NA; J: TRBJ1-4; CDR3: CASSVRTPRYNEKLFF; DNA: TGCGCCAGCAGCGTCAGGACACCCCGGTATAATGAAAAACTGTTTTTT
V: TRBV5-6; size: once; D: NA; J: TRBJ2-1; CDR3: CASSLRSSYNEQFF; DNA: TGTGCCAGCAGCTTGAGGAGCTCCTACAATGAGCAGTTCTTC
V: TRBV2; size: NA; D: TRBD2; J: TRBJ2-5; CDR3: CASRGLAGGPQYF; DNA: TGTGCCAGCAGGGGACTAGCGGGGGGGCCCCAGTACTTC
V: TRBV20-1; size: NA; D: NA; J: TRBJ1-6; CDR3: CSARSSAGSPLHF; DNA: TGCAGTGCTAGGTCCAGCGCCGGGTCACCCCTCCACTTT
V: TRBV6-5; size: NA; D: NA; J: TRBJ2-1; CDR3: CASISTPGDHNEQFF; DNA: TGTGCCAGCATTTCAACTCCCGGGGACCACAATGAGCAGTTCTTC
V: TRBV30; size: NA; D: NA; J: TRBJ2-1; CDR3: CAQRTVGYNEQFF; DNA: TGTGCCCAGAGAACTGTGGGCTACAATGAGCAGTTCTTC
V: TRBV29-1; size: NA; D: NA; J: TRBJ2-5; CDR3: CSVAKTGSRETQYF; DNA: TGCAGCGTTGCCAAGACAGGTTCGCGGGAGACCCAGTACTTC
V: TRBV11-1; size: NA; D: NA; J: TRBJ2-3; CDR3: CASSFGGTSTDTQYF; DNA: TGTGCCAGCAGCTTCGGGGGAACAAGCACAGATACGCAGTATTTT
V: TRBV9; size: NA; D: TRBD1; J: TRBJ1-1; CDR3: CASSVEGATEAFF; DNA: TGTGCCAGCAGCGTAGAGGGGGCTACTGAAGCTTTCTTT
V: TRBV5-4; size: NA; D: NA; J: TRBJ2-3; CDR3: CASSLQPDTQYF; DNA: TGTGCCAGCAGCTTGCAGCCAGATACGCAGTATTTT
V: TRBV24-1; size: NA; D: NA; J: TRBJ2-1; CDR3: CATSLGNEQFF; DNA: TGTGCCACCAGTCTAGGCAATGAGCAGTTCTTC
V: TRBV11-2; size: NA; D: NA; J: TRBJ2-7; CDR3: CASSLDPPWSTSYEQYF; DNA: TGTGCCAGCAGCTTAGATCCTCCTTGGTCCACTTCCTACGAGCAGTACTTC
V: TRBV23-1; size: NA; D: NA; J: TRBJ2-3; CDR3: CASSPFGPDAGDTQYF; DNA: TGCGCCAGCAGTCCCTTCGGCCCAGACGCCGGCGATACGCAGTATTTT
V: TRBV29-1; size: NA; D: TRBD1; J: TRBJ2-3; CDR3: CSAGGTGDSTDTQYF; DNA: TGCAGCGCCGGCGGGACAGGGGATAGCACAGATACGCAGTATTTT
V: TRBV2; size: NA; D: TRBD1; J: TRBJ1-2; CDR3: CASSYRQGARGYTF; DNA: TGTGCCAGCAGCTATAGACAGGGGGCACGAGGCTACACCTTC
V: TRBV12-3/TRBV12-4; size: NA; D: NA; J: TRBJ1-2; CDR3: CASGGPGENYGYTF; DNA: TGTGCCAGCGGGGGGCCAGGAGAGAACTATGGCTACACCTTC
V: TRBV20-1; size: NA; D: NA; J: TRBJ1-2; CDR3: CSASRDLISYGYTF; DNA: TGCAGTGCTAGCCGGGACTTGATCTCCTATGGCTACACCTTC
V: TRBV5-1; size: NA; D: TRBD2; J: TRBJ2-5; CDR3: CASSLTSGGPETQYF; DNA: TGCGCCAGCAGCTTAACTAGCGGGGGGCCGGAGACCCAGTACTTC
V: TRBV3-1; size: NA; D: NA; J: TRBJ1-1; CDR3: CASSQATGGTEAFF; DNA: TGTGCCAGCAGCCAAGCGACAGGCGGGACTGAAGCTTTCTTT
V: TRBV3-1; size: NA; D: NA; J: TRBJ1-1; CDR3: CASIRTGGGNTEAFF; DNA: TGTGCCAGCATCCGGACGGGGGGTGGCAACACTGAAGCTTTCTTT
V: TRBV20-1; size: once; D: TRBD2; J: TRBJ2-3; CDR3: CSATTSLGTDTQYF; DNA: TGCAGTGCTACGACTAGCTTGGGCACAGATACGCAGTATTTT
V: TRBV29-1; size: NA; D: TRBD2; J: TRBJ2-1; CDR3: CSVGGGRAPGDNEQFF; DNA: TGCAGCGTTGGGGGAGGGAGGGCCCCGGGGGACAATGAGCAGTTCTTC
V: TRBV3-1; size: NA; D: NA; J: TRBJ1-2; CDR3: CASSQEPPYGYTF; DNA: TGTGCCAGCAGCCAAGAACCACCCTATGGCTACACCTTC
V: TRBV5-4; size: once; D: NA; J: TRBJ1-1; CDR3: CASSMDLGNTEAFF; DNA: TGTGCCAGCAGTATGGACCTGGGAAACACTGAAGCTTTCTTT
V: TRBV14; size: NA; D: NA; J: TRBJ2-7; CDR3: CASSPGDYEQYF; DNA: TGTGCCAGCAGCCCGGGTGACTACGAGCAGTACTTC
V: TRBV18; size: NA; D: NA; J: TRBJ1-1; CDR3: CASSAERLNTEAFF; DNA: TGTGCCAGCTCCGCGGAACGTCTGAACACTGAAGCTTTCTTT
V: TRBV29-1; size: NA; D: NA; J: TRBJ2-5; CDR3: CSVEKGETQYF; DNA: TGCAGCGTTGAGAAAGGGGAGACCCAGTACTTC